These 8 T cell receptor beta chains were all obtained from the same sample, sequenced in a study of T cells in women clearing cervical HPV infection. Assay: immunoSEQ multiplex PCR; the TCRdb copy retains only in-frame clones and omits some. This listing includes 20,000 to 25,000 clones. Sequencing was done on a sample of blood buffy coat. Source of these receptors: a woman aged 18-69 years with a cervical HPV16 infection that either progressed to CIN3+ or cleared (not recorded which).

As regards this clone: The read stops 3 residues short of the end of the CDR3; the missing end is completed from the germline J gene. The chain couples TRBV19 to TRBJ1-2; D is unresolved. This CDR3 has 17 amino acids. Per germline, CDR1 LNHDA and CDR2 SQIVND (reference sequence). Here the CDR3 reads CASSIDGSAGRSYDYTF. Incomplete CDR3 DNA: TGTGCCAGTAGTATTGATGGGTCGGCGGGTCGCTCCTACGAC. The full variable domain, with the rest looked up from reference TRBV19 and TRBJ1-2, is DGGITQSPKYLFRKEGQNVTLSCEQNLNHDAMYWYRQDPGQGLRLIYYSQIVNDFQKGDIAEGYSVSREKKESFPLTVTSAQKNPTAFYLCASSIDGSAGRSYDYTFGSGTRLTVV.

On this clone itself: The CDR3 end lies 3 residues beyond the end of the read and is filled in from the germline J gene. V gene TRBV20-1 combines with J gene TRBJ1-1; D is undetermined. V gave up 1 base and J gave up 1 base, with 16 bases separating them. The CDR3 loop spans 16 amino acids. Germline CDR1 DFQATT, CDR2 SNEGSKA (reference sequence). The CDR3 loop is CSARVGSRAQNTEAFF. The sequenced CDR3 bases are TGCAGTGCTAGAGTAGGAAGTAGGGCACAGAACACTGAA.

The sequenced part of the CDR3 DNA is TGCAGTGCACCATCGGGGGGATCCTACGAG. Its translation: CSAPSGGSYE. The CDR3, in full, reads CSAPSGGSYEQYF. V and J are TRBV20-1 and TRBJ2-7; 7 bases agree with TRBD2. The CDR3 extends 3 residues past the end of the read, so its final part is completed from the germline J gene. The CDR3 runs 13 residues. In germline, CDR1 is DFQATT, CDR2 SNEGSKA (reference sequence). J was trimmed by 1 base and V by 6 bases; bases with no gene match: 6.

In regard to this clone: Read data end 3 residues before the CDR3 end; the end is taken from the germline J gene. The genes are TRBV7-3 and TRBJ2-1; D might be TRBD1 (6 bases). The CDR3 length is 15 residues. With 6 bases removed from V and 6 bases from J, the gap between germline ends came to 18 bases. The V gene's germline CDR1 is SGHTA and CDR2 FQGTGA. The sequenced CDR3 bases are TGTGCCAGCAGACAGGGACCATCTCTCCGCAATGAG. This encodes CASRQGPSLRNE. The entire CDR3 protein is CASRQGPSLRNEQFF.

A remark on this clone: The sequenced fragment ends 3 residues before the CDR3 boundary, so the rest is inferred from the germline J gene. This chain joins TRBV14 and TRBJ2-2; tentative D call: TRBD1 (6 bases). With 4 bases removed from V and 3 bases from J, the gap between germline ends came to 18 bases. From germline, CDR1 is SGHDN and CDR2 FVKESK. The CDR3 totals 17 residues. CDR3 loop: CASSPTQTGPYTGELFF. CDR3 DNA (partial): TGTGCCAGCAGCCCTACCCAAACAGGGCCCTACACCGGGGAG.

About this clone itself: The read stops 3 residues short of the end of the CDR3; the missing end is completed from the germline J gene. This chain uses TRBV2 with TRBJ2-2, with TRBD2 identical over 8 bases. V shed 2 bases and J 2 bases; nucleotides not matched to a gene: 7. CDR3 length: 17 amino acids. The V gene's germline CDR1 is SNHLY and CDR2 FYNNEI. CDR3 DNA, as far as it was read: TGTGCCAGCAGTGAACTGGGGCGGGGGGCTAACACCGGGGAG. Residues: CASSELGRGANTGE. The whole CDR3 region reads CASSELGRGANTGELFF.

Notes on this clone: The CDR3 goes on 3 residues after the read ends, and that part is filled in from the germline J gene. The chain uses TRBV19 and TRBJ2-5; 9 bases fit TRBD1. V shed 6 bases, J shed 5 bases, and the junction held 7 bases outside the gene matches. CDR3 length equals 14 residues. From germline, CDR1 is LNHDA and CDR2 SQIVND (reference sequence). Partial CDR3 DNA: TGTGCCAGTAGCAAAACAGGGGGCTGGGAGACC. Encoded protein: CASSKTGGWET. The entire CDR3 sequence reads CASSKTGGWETQYF.

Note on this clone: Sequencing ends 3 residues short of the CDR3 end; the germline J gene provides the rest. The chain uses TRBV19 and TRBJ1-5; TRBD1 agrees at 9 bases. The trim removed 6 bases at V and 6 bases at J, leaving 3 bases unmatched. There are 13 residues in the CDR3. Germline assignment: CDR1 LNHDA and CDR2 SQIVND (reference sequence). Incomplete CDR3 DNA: TGTGCCAGTAGCGGGACAGGGACTCAGCCC. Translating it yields CASSGTGTQP. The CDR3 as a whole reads CASSGTGTQPQHF. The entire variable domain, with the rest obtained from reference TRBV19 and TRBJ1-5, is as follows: DGGITQSPKYLFRKEGQNVTLSCEQNLNHDAMYWYRQDPGQGLRLIYYSQIVNDFQKGDIAEGYSVSREKKESFPLTVTSAQKNPTAFYLCASSGTGTQPQHFGDGTRLSIL.